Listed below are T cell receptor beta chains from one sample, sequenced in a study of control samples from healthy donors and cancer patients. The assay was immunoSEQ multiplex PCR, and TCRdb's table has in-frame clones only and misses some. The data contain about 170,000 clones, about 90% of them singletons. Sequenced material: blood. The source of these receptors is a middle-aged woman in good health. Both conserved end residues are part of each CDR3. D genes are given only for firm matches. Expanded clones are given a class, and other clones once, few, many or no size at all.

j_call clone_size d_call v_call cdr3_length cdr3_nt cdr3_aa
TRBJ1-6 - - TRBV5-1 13 TGCGCCAGCAGCTTGACAGGGCATTCACCCCTCCACTTT CASSLTGHSPLHF
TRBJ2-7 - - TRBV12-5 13 TGTGCTAGTGGTTTGACAGATCCCTACGAGCAGTACTTC CASGLTDPYEQYF
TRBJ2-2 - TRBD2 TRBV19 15 TGTGCCAGTAGTACCGGGACTAGGATAAGCGTGGAGCTGTTTTTT CASSTGTRISVELFF
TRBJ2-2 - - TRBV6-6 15 TGTGCCAGCAGTTCACAGGGTCCTTTCACCGGGGAGCTGTTTTTT CASSSQGPFTGELFF
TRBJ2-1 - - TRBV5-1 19 TGCGCCAGCAGCTTGGAGCCCCTGGAGGTCGGGGGCCGGCGCGGTGAGCAGTTCTTC CASSLEPLEVGGRRGEQFF
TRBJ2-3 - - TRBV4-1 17 TGCGCCAGCAGCCAAACCCCATCTGGGGCAAGCACAGATACGCAGTATTTT CASSQTPSGASTDTQYF
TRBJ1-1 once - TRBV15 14 TGTGCCACCAGCACATACAGGGAAGGGACTGAAGCTTTCTTT CATSTYREGTEAFF
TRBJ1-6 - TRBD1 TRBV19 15 TGTGCCAGTAGTTTGGGACAGGGAGATAATTCACCCCTCCACTTT CASSLGQGDNSPLHF
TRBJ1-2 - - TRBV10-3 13 TGTGCCATCAGTGAGACAGGCGCCTATGGCTACACCTTC CAISETGAYGYTF
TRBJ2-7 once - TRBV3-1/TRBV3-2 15 TGTGCCAGCACCCCAGGGGGGGGGAAAGCCTACGAGCAGTACTTC CASTPGGGKAYEQYF
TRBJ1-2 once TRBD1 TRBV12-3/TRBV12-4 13 TGTGCCAGCAGCCAGGCGGACAGGGAGGGCTACACCTTC CASSQADREGYTF
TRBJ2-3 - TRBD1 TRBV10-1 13 TGCGCCAGCAGTGAGTCGATACAGGGGTCGCAGTATTTT CASSESIQGSQYF
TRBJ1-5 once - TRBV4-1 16 TGCGCCAGCAGCCCGACCCGTGGGGGGCAAAATCAGCCCCAGCATTTT CASSPTRGGQNQPQHF
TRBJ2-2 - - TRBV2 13 TGTGCCAGCAGTGAACAGGGCACCGGGGAGCTGTTTTTT CASSEQGTGELFF
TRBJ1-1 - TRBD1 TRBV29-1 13 TGCAGCGGTGGACAGGGCGCGAACACTGAAGCTTTCTTT CSGGQGANTEAFF
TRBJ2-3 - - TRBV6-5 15 TGTGCCAGCAGTATCCCTTCACAGGGATCAGATACGCAGTATTTT CASSIPSQGSDTQYF
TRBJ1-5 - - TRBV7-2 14 TGTGCCAGCAGCTTAGCCCAGGGTTATCAGCCCCAGCATTTT CASSLAQGYQPQHF
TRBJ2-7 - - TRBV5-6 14 TGTGCCAGCAGCTTTTATGGGAAAACCTACGAGCAGTACTTC CASSFYGKTYEQYF
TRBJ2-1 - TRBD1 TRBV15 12 TGTGCCACCAGCATTGACAGGGGTGAGCAGTTCTTC CATSIDRGEQFF
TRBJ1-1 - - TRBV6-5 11 TGTGCCAGCAGTTGGGGGGCTGAAGCTTTCTTT CASSWGAEAFF
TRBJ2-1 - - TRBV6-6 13 TGTGCCAGCAGTTACTCCGGCGAGAATGAGCAGTTCTTC CASSYSGENEQFF
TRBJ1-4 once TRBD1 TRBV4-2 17 TGTGCCAGCAGCCAAGGGGACAGGGGAGCAGTCAATGAAAAACTGTTTTTT CASSQGDRGAVNEKLFF
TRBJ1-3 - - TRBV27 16 TGTGCCAGCAGTTCGGCGGTAGGTCCGCCTGGAAACACCATATATTTT CASSSAVGPPGNTIYF
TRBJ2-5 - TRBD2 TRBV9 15 TGTGCCAGCAGCGTAGAGGGACTAGCGCCGGAGACCCAGTACTTC CASSVEGLAPETQYF
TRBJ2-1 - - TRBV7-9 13 TGTGCCAGCAGCCCACTGGGGTCCAATGAGCAGTTCTTC CASSPLGSNEQFF
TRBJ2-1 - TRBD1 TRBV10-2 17 TGCGCCAGCAGGCGACAGGGATTAGAAACCCCCTACAATGAGCAGTTCTTC CASRRQGLETPYNEQFF
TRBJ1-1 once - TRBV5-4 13 TGTGCCAGCAGCCGGGGAGGGAACACTGAAGCTTTCTTT CASSRGGNTEAFF
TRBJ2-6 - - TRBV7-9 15 TGTGCCAGCAGCTTAGTAAGGTCCGGGGCCAACGTCCTGACTTTC CASSLVRSGANVLTF
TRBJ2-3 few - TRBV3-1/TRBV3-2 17 TGTGCCAGCAGCCATACCCGTGGAGGGATGGGCACAGATACGCAGTATTTT CASSHTRGGMGTDTQYF
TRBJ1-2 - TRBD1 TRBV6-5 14 TGTGCCAGCAGTACACAGGGGGCCGGAGGCGGCTACACCTTC CASSTQGAGGGYTF
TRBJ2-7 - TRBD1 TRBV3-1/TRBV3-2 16 TGTGCCAGCAGCCCCGTTGGGGCAGGGGGTACCTACGAGCAGTACTTC CASSPVGAGGTYEQYF